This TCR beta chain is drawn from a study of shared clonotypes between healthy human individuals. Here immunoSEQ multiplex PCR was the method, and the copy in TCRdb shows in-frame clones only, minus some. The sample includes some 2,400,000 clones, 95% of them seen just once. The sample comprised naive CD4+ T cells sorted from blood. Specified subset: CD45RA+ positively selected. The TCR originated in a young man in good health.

CDR3 in amino acids: CASSSLEGLAGHEQFF. DNA for the CDR3: TGTGCCAGCAGCTCATTGGAGGGACTAGCGGGACATGAGCAGTTCTTC. The V and J genes are TRBV7-9 and TRBJ2-1, with 13 positions matching TRBD2. Trimming took 4 bases from V and 8 from J; bases not matched to a gene: 8. In germline, CDR1 is SEHNR, CDR2 FQNEAQ (reference sequence). The CDR3 covers 16 residues.